This T cell receptor (beta chain) emerged from a study of identical twins (dated by TCRdb to the mid-2010s). Looking at the study overall: The study deep-sequenced TCR alpha and beta repertoires from monozygotic twins, unrelated adults of various ages and cord blood to test whether fetal clonotypes persist. To rule out contamination, the twin experiments were replicated at different times with different library preparation protocols.

All donors were healthy Caucasians. The twin cohort consisted of three pairs of female monozygotic twins, all aged about 18 to 29 years. Peripheral blood mononuclear cells were the source from which RNA for the TCR libraries was isolated. Libraries were prepared through 5' RACE. Sequencer: Illumina HiSeq 2000. A universal primer binding site was introduced by template switching, and a unique molecular identifier was present in the final cDNA, enabling accurate counting of TCR cDNA molecules. Specific primers in the conserved constant-segment region were used to synthesize first-strand cDNA for TCR alpha and beta chains. Each cDNA library was double barcoded, with a SMART-Mk sample barcode plus Illumina barcodes, to control for contamination. TruSeq adapter sequences and Illumina sample barcodes were added in two successive PCR steps. Sequencing of the TCR alpha and beta cDNA libraries was done on the Illumina HiSeq platform using custom primers. Regarding the original processing steps: MiGEC was used to process raw reads and extract unique molecular identifiers, and MiXCR was used to find CDR3 positions. Recombination models were inferred per individual with the repgenHMM and IGoR tools using an EM algorithm. The analysis of shared clonotypes was done with the tcR package in R, with sharing normalized by the product of cloneset sizes. Out-of-frame nonproductive sequences were analyzed to study raw recombination free of thymic and clonal selection effects. The public reads were reanalyzed by TCRdb: fastp trimming at Q25, MiXCR alignment, in-frame beta chains only. Under each unique CDR3 protein, matching rows form one entry showing the most common genes and DNA. The V and J calls, along with clone size, are taken from TCRdb and not from the paper's own processing. The sample profile shows fewer than 900,000 distinct CDR3 sequences; 18% of them were found once. The ten biggest clones cover roughly 13% of the sample.

What the work shows at the level of the full study, not this receptor alone: Excess twin sharing in beta out-of-frame sequences was weaker because fewer shared sequences lowered the signal-to-noise ratio. Compared with coincidental sharing between unrelated individuals, an excess of low generation-probability sequences was observed among out-of-frame TCR alpha sequences shared between twins. Invariant T cells such as MAIT and iNKT could partly confound zero-insertion analyses, though diverse VJ usage argued against this for most clonotypes. Conclusions relied on cross-sectional statistical analysis, since the same donors could not be followed over many years. In monozygotic twins, recombination models systematically underestimated out-of-frame TCR alpha sharing, but the models matched the sharing seen between unrelated individuals. Abundant cord blood beta clonotypes carried fewer insertions; young adult naive repertoires showed a weaker similar trend, while memory repertoires showed none.

This clonotype came up a few times. Its antigen specificity is not known. No qualities accompany the bases; no much larger clone lies one base away. V loses 2 bases, J loses 4 bases, and the germline ends lie 8 bases apart. In the germline V gene, CDR1 corresponds to MNHNS and CDR2 to SASEGT. Counted from cysteine to phenylalanine, this CDR3 has 13 amino acids. CDR3 DNA is the only sequence kept; it has 39 bases, read in frame from the first base. The same data also contributed to another study, on T cells expressing NK-cell markers. The second paper further reports: Fewer than ten donors provided sorted CD3+CD56+NKG2C+, CD3+CD56+NKG2C- and CD3+CD56-NKG2C+ T-cell subsets, whose TCR beta-chain repertoires were profiled. Among the eight sequenced donors, seven were HCMV-seropositive and one was HCMV-seronegative. In several experiments an anti-gammadeltaTCR antibody was added to restrict sorting to alphabetaTCR-expressing T cells. For over five donors, the dominant CD3+CD56+NKG2C+ clonotypes were among the top 10 CD8+ clonotypes and accounted for roughly 1.0-7.5% of CD8+ T cells. Those dominant clonotypes were again the most abundant among CD3+CD56-NKG2C+ cells in a few donors, at roughly 25-60.1%. It remained unclear whether the expanded NKG2C-expressing T cell clones were specific for HCMV antigens. Randomly selected healthy volunteers, three men and five women, were used as the eight sequenced donors. To determine HCMV serostatus, a commercial ELISA kit was used to detect HCMV-specific IgG in serum. For about 6 donors, bulk peripheral blood T-cell repertoires were additionally sequenced from unsorted PBMC. MIGEC was used to demultiplex reads and group reads by UMI, and MiTCR was used to assemble and quantify clonotypes. To exclude erroneous sequences, only TCR cDNA sequences supported by at least two reads were retained. The tcR package was used for downstream repertoire analysis, with clonotypes matched between fractions based on CDR3 nucleotide sequence plus V segment. Antigen specificity was annotated against VDJdb with VDJmatch, allowing one amino acid substitution in CDR3.

This sequence was found in a young woman in good health. Input material: PBMCs. The chain is assembled from TRBV6-1 and TRBJ1-1, with no reliable assignment of the D segment. The DNA sequence is given as TGTGCCAGCAGTGAAAGTCTGAGCACTGAAGCTTTCTTT. Its coded protein is CASSESLSTEAFF.